The next 23 T cell receptor beta chains were all read from a single sample in a study of CD8 T cells in ankylosing spondylitis. One entry per CDR3 protein results from TCRdb running MiXCR on the 5' RACE reads. Of 150,000 to 200,000 distinct CDR3 sequences in the sample, about 18% are singletons; the top ten hold about 8%. Input material: blood, either unsorted or a sorted T cell fraction (not recorded which). Every receptor here comes from a male donor with ankylosing spondylitis or in good health (not recorded which).

CDR3 sequence reads: CASSSPQSWGYNEQFF. CDR3 sequence (DNA): TGTGCCAGCAGCTCTCCTCAAAGTTGGGGTTACAATGAGCAGTTCTTC. This chain uses TRBV9 with TRBJ2-1; D gene uncertain. The germline V gene encodes CDR1 SGDLS and CDR2 YYNGEE. The germline V and J ends were trimmed by 4 bases and 4 bases, with 18 bases remaining between them. The CDR3 has 16 amino acids.

At least ten counts were recorded for this clonotype. The chain links TRBV5-5 to TRBJ1-1; TRBD1 is a possible D gene (5 bases). The germline gives CDR1 SGHKS, CDR2 YYEKEE (reference sequence). The ends were cut back, 3 bases at V and 4 bases at J, with 16 bases in the middle. The CDR3 is 15 amino acids. The DNA for the CDR3 is TGTGCCAGCAGCTGGAGGGCACAGGAGGGCACTGAAGCTTTCTTT. Translating gives CASSWRAQEGTEAFF.

This clonotype was observed a handful of times. The chain carries TRBV6-1 and TRBJ1-3; TRBD1 is a possible D gene (5 bases). Germline values: CDR1 MNHNS, CDR2 SASEGT. The CDR3 covers 14 residues. The germline V and J ends were trimmed by 6 bases and 1 base, with 10 bases remaining between them. In nucleotides, the CDR3 is TGTGCCAGCAGAAACGGGGGATCTGGAAACACCATATATTTT. Residues: CASRNGGSGNTIYF.

At least ten counts were recorded for this clonotype. V usage is TRBV29-1 and J usage is TRBJ2-3; D is possibly TRBD1 or TRBD2 (6 bases each). This CDR3 has 14 amino acids. The V gene lost 3 bases and the J gene lost 0 bases, with 10 bases spanning the gap. The V gene's germline CDR1 is SQVTM and CDR2 ANQGSEA. CDR3 sequence: CSVDLGGSTDTQYF. Here the CDR3 DNA reads TGCAGCGTTGATCTCGGGGGCAGCACAGATACGCAGTATTTT.

This clonotype was detected ten times or more. The V and J genes are TRBV5-5 and TRBJ2-7; perhaps TRBD2 as D (6 bases). In germline, CDR1 is SGHKS, CDR2 YYEKEE (reference sequence). The CDR3 runs 14 residues. Trimming pared 4 bases from V and 5 bases from J, leaving 16 bases between. CDR3 sequence: CASSRILTRNEQYF. The CDR3 DNA sequence: TGTGCCAGCAGCCGGATCCTGACTAGAAACGAGCAGTACTTC.

The CDR3 coding sequence is TGTGCCAGCAGTTTAACTAGCGGGACCTCTGGGGAGCTGTTTTTT. It codes for CASSLTSGTSGELFF. The rearrangement links TRBV27 to TRBJ2-2; 10 positions match TRBD2. The CDR3 runs to 15 residues. Trimming cost V 2 bases and J 8 bases; bases outside gene matches: 5. From germline, CDR1 is MNHEY and CDR2 SMNVEV (reference sequence).

This sequence joins TRBV6-6 and TRBJ1-6; 10 bases align to TRBD1. Germline CDR1 is MNHNY and CDR2 is SVGAGI (reference sequence). This CDR3 has 16 residues. The ends lost 2 bases at V and 7 bases at J; junction bases unmatched: 5. The CDR3 loop is CASSYDRGRTNSPLHF. The CDR3 bases are TGTGCCAGCAGTTACGACAGGGGGCGAACGAATTCACCCCTCCACTTT.

This clonotype was seen at least ten times. The chain has TRBV18 and TRBJ1-3; no firm D call. In germline, CDR1 is KGHSH, CDR2 LQKENI. Trimming took off 6 bases at V and 0 bases at J, with 15 bases between the two ends. The CDR3 runs 16 residues. CDR3 nucleotide sequence: TGTGCCAGCTCCCCTGACCTTGTCTACTCTGGAAACACCATATATTTT. Translated: CASSPDLVYSGNTIYF. The whole variable domain, filled in from reference TRBV18 and TRBJ1-3, reads NAGVMQNPRHLVRRRGQEARLRCSPMKGHSHVYWYRQLPEEGLKFMVYLQKENIIDESGMPKERFSAEFPKEGPSILRIQQVVRGDSAAYFCASSPDLVYSGNTIYFGEGSWLTVV.

The chain recombines TRBV12-3 or TRBV12-4 with TRBJ1-5; D unresolved. Trimming removed 1 base from V and 2 bases from J, with 6 bases in between. The CDR3 extends over 14 amino acids. For the CDR3, the DNA is TGTGCCAGCAGTTTAGTAGTAGGCAATCAGCCCCAGCATTTT. As protein: CASSLVVGNQPQHF.

This clonotype was seen ten or more times. This chain joins TRBV6-5 and TRBJ2-1, with 9 positions matching TRBD1. This CDR3 is 17 amino acids long. The V segment lost 3 bases and the J segment 6 bases; nucleotides outside the gene matches: 12. CDR1 is MNHEY and CDR2 is SVGAGI in the germline V gene. The CDR3 region has the DNA TGTGCCAGCAGTTATCAAATACCCGGGACAGGGACCAATGAGCAGTTCTTC. Encoded protein: CASSYQIPGTGTNEQFF.

This clonotype is judged medium-sized. The J gene is TRBJ1-5, the V gene TRBV15; D is ambiguous. The germline CDR1 and CDR2 sequences are LNHNV and YYDKDF (reference sequence). CDR3 length equals 8 residues. This CDR3 reads CSNQPQHF. CDR3 in DNA: TGTAGCAATCAGCCCCAGCATTTT.

Concerning this clonotype: A much larger clone differs from this one at a single base, so this may be a read error. The V gene is TRBV5-1, the J gene TRBJ2-1; TRBD2 matches 8 bases. CDR3 size: 15 residues. CDR1 and CDR2 (germline): SGHRS, YFSETQ. CDR3 bases: TGCGCCAGCAGCATCGGACTAGCCGTTTACAATGTGCAGTTCTTC. This encodes CASSIGLAVYNVQFF. Full variable domain (remainder filled in from reference TRBV5-1 and TRBJ2-1): KAGVTQTPRYLIKTRGQQVTLSCSPISGHRSVSWYQQTPGQGLQFLFEYFSETQRNKGNFPGRFSGRQFSNSRSEMNVSTLELGDSALYLCASSIGLAVYNVQFFGPGTRLTVL.

The chain recombines TRBV29-1 with TRBJ2-4; 8 nucleotides match TRBD2. The V segment lost 3 bases and the J segment 8 bases; nucleotides outside the gene matches: 9. Germline V gene sequence: CDR1 SQVTM, CDR2 ANQGSEA. This CDR3 is 14 amino acids long. The CDR3 sequence: CSVETSGSPYIQYF. The CDR3 DNA follows: TGCAGCGTTGAGACCAGCGGGAGTCCGTACATTCAGTACTTC.

There are many counts of this clonotype. The V and J genes are TRBV3-1 and TRBJ2-1, with TRBD2 identical over 8 bases. V lost 0 bases, J lost 4 bases, and 5 bases stayed unmatched. The germline V gene encodes CDR1 LGHDT and CDR2 YNNKEL (reference sequence). CDR3 length: 16 amino acids. The CDR3 reads CASSQEGGRNYNEQFF. CDR3 in DNA: TGTGCCAGCAGCCAAGAAGGCGGGAGGAATTACAATGAGCAGTTCTTC.

This clonotype was observed many times. This rearrangement joins TRBV24-1 to TRBJ2-1; TRBD2 matches 8 bases. Germline-derived CDR1 and CDR2 are KGHDR and SFDVKD. V lost 9 bases and J lost 9; bases outside the gene matches: 9. The CDR3 is 13 residues long. The DNA for the CDR3 is TGTGCCACCGGGGGAGCGGGAGAAGGTGAGCAGTTCTTC. Translating gives CATGGAGEGEQFF.

The table lists this clonotype with a few counts. This chain uses TRBV20-1 with TRBJ2-7; no firm D call. Germline values: CDR1 DFQATT, CDR2 SNEGSKA (reference sequence). Trimming shortened V by 3 bases and J by 6 bases, and 15 bases separated the two germline ends. The CDR3 length is 13 residues. The CDR3 here is CSASRTALGEQYF. The CDR3 DNA follows: TGCAGTGCTAGTCGAACGGCCCTGGGCGAGCAGTACTTC.

This clonotype was counted at least ten times. The chain combines TRBV5-1 with TRBJ2-7; 7 nucleotides match TRBD2. This CDR3 spans 14 amino acids. CDR1 and CDR2 from the germline V gene are SGHRS and YFSETQ. V dropped 7 bases and J dropped 4; count of bases not matched to a gene: 11. The CDR3 reads CASQRSGNSYEQYF. CDR3 nucleotide sequence: TGCGCCAGCCAAAGGAGCGGGAACAGTTACGAGCAGTACTTC.

The rearrangement joins TRBV29-1 to TRBJ2-7, with 8 bases matching TRBD1. V lost 6 bases, J lost 5 bases, and 9 bases stayed unmatched. The germline V gene has CDR1 SQVTM and CDR2 ANQGSEA. The length of the CDR3 is 13 residues. DNA of the CDR3: TGCAGCGTCCATCCAGGGGGCGGGAACGAGCAGTACTTC. Its protein is CSVHPGGGNEQYF.

The table lists this clonotype with many counts. Sequence at one end of the junction differs from germline and may be a read error. The J gene is TRBJ2-1, the V gene TRBV20-1; 10 bases match TRBD2. CDR1 and CDR2 from the germline V gene are DFQATT and SNEGSKA (reference sequence). The CDR3 is 14 residues long. CDR3 protein: CSARAGGAYNEQFF. The CDR3 region has the DNA TGCAGTGCAAGAGCGGGGGGGGCCTACAATGAGCAGTTCTTC.

This clonotype has at least ten counts. This chain uses TRBV5-1 with TRBJ2-3; 7 nucleotides agree with TRBD2. CDR1 SGHRS and CDR2 YFSETQ come from the germline V gene. This CDR3 spans 15 amino acids. The junction had 5 bases not matched to a gene; V was cut back by 4 bases and J by 0 bases. The CDR3 sequence: CASSRTGGSTDTQYF. The CDR3 DNA is TGCGCCAGCAGCCGGACCGGGGGGAGCACAGATACGCAGTATTTT.

This clonotype has a count of ten or more. The genes are TRBV20-1 and TRBJ2-1; TRBD2 matches 10 bases. Germline CDR1 DFQATT, CDR2 SNEGSKA (reference sequence). Unmatched junction bases numbered 5, after V lost 4 bases and J lost 5 bases. The CDR3 runs 14 residues. In DNA, the CDR3 is TGCAGTGCTAATGCCGGGACTAGCGACAATGAGCAGTTCTTC. Its protein is CSANAGTSDNEQFF.

Turning to this clonotype: A read error is possible here, since a much larger clone lies one base away. The chain uses TRBV12-3 or TRBV12-4 and TRBJ2-7; TRBD2 aligns across 13 bases. The trim removed 5 bases at V and 4 bases at J, leaving 5 bases unmatched. The CDR3 covers 15 residues. The DNA for the CDR3 is TGTGCCAGCAGTCTGGGACTAGCGGGGATTTACGAGCAGTACTTC. Its protein product is CASSLGLAGIYEQYF.

A single count supports this clonotype. A much larger clonotype is one base distant, so this may be a read error. The V call is TRBV20-1, the J call TRBJ2-1; 7 nucleotides match TRBD2. V was pared by 1 base and J by 6 bases, with 15 bases of the junction left unmatched. The CDR3 covers 17 residues. Per germline, CDR1 DFQATT and CDR2 SNEGSKA (reference sequence). The CDR3 nucleotides are TGCAGTGCTAGAGTTGGACTAGTGGGCCTAGGGCTCAATGAGCAGTTCTTC. Translated, it gives CSARVGLVGLGLNEQFF.